This T cell receptor (beta chain) was observed in a study of vaccination and CD4 T cells after COVID-19. Study results and limitations: Convalescent patients had a median approximately 86% of post-vaccine SARS-CoV-2-reactive clones that were detected only after vaccination, not before it.

Sequencing of cultured CD4+ T cell DNA used the Oncomine TCR Beta short-read assay. TCRdb fed the PCR reads into MiXCR, producing one record per CDR3 protein. The sample holds under 30,000 distinct CDR3 sequences; under 55% are singletons and the top ten take 6% to 9%. About this clonotype: Antigen unknown. No DNA is shown, since the ends of the CDR3 on it are uncertain; the CDR3 is the one TCRdb lists.

Specified treatment: roughly ten-day PBMC culture with coronavirus spike peptide pools or control peptides (ViraFEST assay). The culture of 1.5 million to 2 million PBMCs per well included 8.5 to 10 IU/ml IL-2 and 9.5 to 10 ug/ml peptide pools. The CDR3 extends over 14 residues, inclusive of both ends. From germline, CDR1 is DFQATT and CDR2 SNEGSKA (reference sequence). Sequencing was done on a sample of CD4+ T cells from blood, cultured in vitro. The chain combines TRBV20-1 with TRBJ2-3; no DNA check was done on the table's D call, TRBD1. This receptor was obtained from a human donor who had recovered from COVID-19. The CDR3 reads CSARVAGGAYTQCF.